These 28 T cell receptor beta chains came from one sample sequenced in a study of blood T cell repertoires in COVID-19. Libraries were prepared by immunoSEQ multiplex PCR; TCRdb keeps only in-frame clonotypes and omits some of them. This table holds roughly 80,000 clones, roughly 90% found once. The specimen was peripheral blood. Source of these receptors: an elderly woman with acute or convalescent COVID-19.

The V and J genes are TRBV4-3 and TRBJ1-2; TRBD1 agrees at 7 bases. The J segment lost 0 bases and the V segment lost 2 bases, leaving 15 bases of the junction unmatched. The CDR3 extends over 19 amino acids. In germline, CDR1 is LGHNA, CDR2 YSLEER. CDR3 in amino acids: CASSQYVVGGQFSNYGYTF. The DNA of the CDR3 is TGCGCCAGCAGCCAATACGTAGTCGGGGGACAGTTCTCTAACTATGGCTACACCTTC.

This chain links TRBV27 with TRBJ2-7; tentative D call: TRBD2 (5 bases). Germline-derived CDR1 and CDR2 are MNHEY and SMNVEV (reference sequence). The CDR3 length is 16 residues. V was clipped by 2 bases and J by 4 bases, with 18 bases between them. The DNA for the CDR3 is TGTGCCAGCAGTTTACTATCTGGGGAGATCGCTTACGAGCAGTACTTC. It specifies CASSLLSGEIAYEQYF.

V gene TRBV24-1 combines with J gene TRBJ2-2, with 13 bases matching TRBD2. V was clipped by 3 bases and J by 4 bases; unmatched bases: 10. This CDR3 has 19 amino acids. CDR1 KGHDR and CDR2 SFDVKD come from the germline V gene. CDR3 coding DNA: TGTGCCACCAGTGATAAAACTAGCGGGAGGGCCCAAGGCACCGGGGAGCTGTTTTTT. This encodes CATSDKTSGRAQGTGELFF.

The J gene is TRBJ1-5, the V gene TRBV27, with TRBD1 as a possible D gene (5 bases). V lost 4 bases and J lost 0, with 19 bases in between. The CDR3 length is 18 residues. CDR1 and CDR2 (germline): MNHEY, SMNVEV (reference sequence). CDR3 nucleotides: TGTGCCAGCAGTTCTAAACTGCCGGGACTTTATAGCAATCAGCCCCAGCATTTT. Encoded protein: CASSSKLPGLYSNQPQHF.

The chain employs TRBV15 and TRBJ1-1, with 7 bases identical to TRBD1. The V gene end was trimmed by 9 bases and the J gene end by 0 bases; junction bases not matched to a gene: 1. Germline values: CDR1 LNHNV, CDR2 YYDKDF (reference sequence). The CDR3 has 12 amino acids. In DNA, the CDR3 is TGTGCCACGACAGGGATGAACACTGAAGCTTTCTTT. Its protein product is CATTGMNTEAFF.

The V call is TRBV28, the J call TRBJ2-1; TRBD2 matches 15 bases. The CDR3 loop spans 17 amino acids. CDR1 is MDHEN, CDR2 SYDVKM, per germline. Unmatched junction bases numbered 2, after V lost 5 bases and J lost 0 bases. CDR3 sequence: CASSGLAGGSSYNEQFF. CDR3 DNA: TGTGCCAGCAGTGGACTAGCGGGAGGGAGCTCCTACAATGAGCAGTTCTTC.

J is TRBJ1-1 and V is TRBV2; D call uncertain. Deletions cut 8 bases from V and 4 bases from J, with 8 bases between. This CDR3 has 11 amino acids. Germline V CDR1 and CDR2: SNHLY, FYNNEI. The CDR3 here is CASGQITEAFF. CDR3 nucleotides: TGTGCCAGCGGGCAGATCACTGAAGCTTTCTTT.

CDR3 in amino acids: CASSISGLADYEQYF. CDR3 DNA: TGTGCCAGCAGCATAAGCGGGCTAGCAGATTACGAGCAGTACTTC. J is TRBJ2-7 and V is TRBV7-9; a weak D match, TRBD2 (6 bases). In germline, CDR1 is SEHNR, CDR2 FQNEAQ (reference sequence). Trimming took off 5 bases at V and 4 bases at J, with 18 bases between the two ends. The CDR3 consists of 15 residues.

V is TRBV7-2 and J is TRBJ1-1; 9 positions match TRBD1. The CDR3 has 14 residues. After removal of 4 bases from V and 3 bases from J, the junction contained 3 bases not matched to a gene. Germline V lookup: CDR1 SGHTA, CDR2 FQGNSA. The CDR3 coding sequence is TGTGCCAGCAGCTCCCGGGACAGGGACACTGAAGCTTTCTTT. The encoded protein is CASSSRDRDTEAFF.

The V gene is TRBV3-1 (or the pseudogene TRBV3-2), the J gene TRBJ2-7; a possible D gene is TRBD2 (5 bases). This CDR3 spans 12 amino acids. Germline V CDR1 and CDR2: LGHDT, YNNKEL (reference sequence). The V end was cut by 5 bases, the J end by 6 bases, with 11 bases between. CDR3 loop: CASSTLAGEQYF. CDR3 bases: TGTGCCAGCAGCACCCTAGCTGGCGAGCAGTACTTC.

The chain combines TRBV5-1 with TRBJ2-5, with 10 positions matching TRBD2. The V gene end was trimmed by 4 bases and the J gene end by 4 bases; junction bases not matched to a gene: 16. The germline CDR1 and CDR2 sequences are SGHRS and YFSETQ. CDR3 length: 18 residues. CDR3: CASSQPRERGGRGETQYF. The CDR3 bases are TGCGCCAGCAGCCAACCCCGGGAGCGGGGGGGCAGGGGAGAGACCCAGTACTTC.

V is TRBV29-1 and J is TRBJ1-4; 11 bases fit TRBD1. CDR3 length equals 15 residues. Germline CDR1 is SQVTM and CDR2 is ANQGSEA. V gave up 5 bases and J gave up 6 bases; unmatched junction bases: 8. The CDR3 region is CSVFRWDRGYEKLFF. The DNA of the CDR3 is TGCAGCGTTTTTAGATGGGACAGGGGGTATGAAAAACTGTTTTTT.

The V call is TRBV19, the J call TRBJ2-6; 8 nucleotides align to TRBD1. V shed 5 bases and J 0 bases; nucleotides not matched to a gene: 6. The CDR3 extends over 17 amino acids. Germline assignment: CDR1 LNHDA and CDR2 SQIVND (reference sequence). The CDR3, as DNA: TGTGCCAGTAGTGCCGGGACAGGAAGCTCTGGGGCCAACGTCCTGACTTTC. Its translation: CASSAGTGSSGANVLTF.

CDR3 residues: CASRAGDVQPQHF. In DNA form, the CDR3 reads TGTGCCAGCAGGGCAGGGGACGTTCAGCCCCAGCATTTT. V and J are TRBV12-3 or TRBV12-4 and TRBJ1-5; weak D call: TRBD1 (6 bases). This CDR3 has 13 residues. With 6 bases removed from V and 6 bases from J, the gap between germline ends came to 12 bases.

Comments on this clone: This sample also contains other DNA sequences that code for the same CDR3. The chain has TRBV7-2 and TRBJ1-3, with D possibly TRBD1 on 6 matching bases. Trimming took off 2 bases at V and 7 bases at J, with 12 bases between the two ends. The CDR3 is 14 residues long. Germline CDR1 reads SGHTA; CDR2 reads FQGNSA. The CDR3 coding sequence is TGTGCCAGCAGCTTAAGTTCGGGGGGCAACACCATATATTTT. It translates to CASSLSSGGNTIYF.

In nucleotides, the CDR3 is TGTGCCAGCAGCCCAAAGCGGGAGAGGGTGAAGTACCAAGAGACCCAGTACTTC. Amino acid sequence: CASSPKRERVKYQETQYF. The chain is built from TRBV7-8 and TRBJ2-5; 8 bases are shared with TRBD2. Trimming cost V 5 bases and J 0 bases; bases outside gene matches: 14. Germline values: CDR1 SGHVS, CDR2 FQNEAQ. The CDR3 length is 18 residues.

J is TRBJ1-2 and V is TRBV5-1, with D possibly matching TRBD1 (6 bases). The germline CDR1 and CDR2 sequences are SGHRS and YFSETQ. The V and J ends lost 4 bases and 0 bases respectively, with 10 bases between them. The CDR3 extends over 14 amino acids. This CDR3 is CASSDQGTNYGYTF. As DNA, the CDR3 is TGCGCCAGCAGCGACCAGGGGACTAACTATGGCTACACCTTC.

The sample holds one count of this clone. The rearrangement links TRBV9 to TRBJ2-1, with 9 positions matching TRBD2. There are 17 residues in the CDR3. Germline V gene data show CDR1 as SGDLS and CDR2 as YYNGEE. The junction had 4 bases not matched to a gene; V was cut back by 0 bases and J by 0 bases. The CDR3 sequence: CASSVVSGGISYNEQFF. The CDR3 nucleotides read TGTGCCAGCAGCGTAGTTAGCGGGGGTATCTCCTACAATGAGCAGTTCTTC.

The J gene is TRBJ2-3, the V gene TRBV12-5; a possible D gene is TRBD1 (7 bases). Germline-derived CDR1 and CDR2 are LGHNT and FRNRAP. V was shortened by 1 base and J by 4 bases, with 12 bases between the two germline ends. The CDR3 covers 15 residues. This CDR3 is CASGLGQGGADTQYF. In nucleotides, the CDR3 is TGTGCTAGTGGTTTGGGACAGGGAGGCGCAGATACGCAGTATTTT.

Comments on this clone: Other DNA sequences of this sample code for an identical CDR3. The V and J genes are TRBV6-2 or TRBV6-3 and TRBJ2-3, with D maybe TRBD2 (6 bases). Trimming pared 2 bases from V and 2 bases from J, leaving 11 bases between. This CDR3 has 15 amino acids. Germline assignment: CDR1 MNHEY and CDR2 SVGEGT. CDR3 nucleotides: TGTGCCAGCAGTTACAGTAGCGGAGACACAGATACGCAGTATTTT. This gives the protein CASSYSSGDTDTQYF.

CDR3 residues: CASRQGVRGYTF. In DNA, the CDR3 is TGTGCCAGCAGACAGGGGGTCAGGGGCTACACCTTC. The J gene is TRBJ1-2, the V gene TRBV28; 8 bases align to TRBD1. The CDR3 is made up of 12 amino acids. CDR1 is MDHEN and CDR2 is SYDVKM in the germline V gene. The ends lost 6 bases at V and 8 bases at J; junction bases unmatched: 5.

The gene calls are TRBV3-1 (or the pseudogene TRBV3-2) and TRBJ2-1; 9 bases map to TRBD2. There are 20 residues in the CDR3. V lost 0 bases and J lost 8; bases outside the gene matches: 20. CDR1 is LGHDT and CDR2 is YNNKEL in the germline V gene (reference sequence). This CDR3 is CASSQDRRWVSGSQGDEQFF. The CDR3 nucleotides are TGTGCCAGCAGCCAAGATCGGCGTTGGGTTAGCGGGAGTCAGGGAGATGAGCAGTTCTTC.

The V and J genes are TRBV2 and TRBJ2-3; D perhaps matches TRBD2 (7 bases). V was cut by 2 bases and J by 4 bases, with 16 bases left in between. CDR3 length: 16 amino acids. Germline V lookup: CDR1 SNHLY, CDR2 FYNNEI. The DNA of the CDR3 is TGTGCCAGCAGTGAACTGTGGGGAGGGGGTCCAGATACGCAGTATTTT. It codes for CASSELWGGGPDTQYF.

The chain couples TRBV19 to TRBJ2-4; D is perhaps TRBD2 (6 bases). CDR1 LNHDA and CDR2 SQIVND come from the germline V gene (reference sequence). This CDR3 region has 15 residues. V lost 6 bases and J lost 0, with 12 bases in between. CDR3 loop: CASRGLNLAKNIQYF. The CDR3 nucleotides read TGTGCCAGTAGGGGACTGAATTTAGCCAAAAACATTCAGTACTTC.

This chain joins TRBV10-3 and TRBJ1-5; 7 bases map to TRBD1. With 2 bases clipped from V and 3 bases from J, the junction kept 4 bases outside the gene matches. Germline V gene data show CDR1 as ENHRY and CDR2 as SYGVKD. CDR3 size: 15 residues. The CDR3 is CAISEGQENNQPQHF. CDR3 DNA: TGTGCCATCAGTGAGGGACAGGAGAACAATCAGCCCCAGCATTTT.

The chain couples TRBV7-9 to TRBJ2-7; 9 positions agree with TRBD2. The ends lost 4 bases at V and 6 bases at J; junction bases unmatched: 1. The CDR3 has 12 residues. The V gene's germline CDR1 is SEHNR and CDR2 FQNEAQ (reference sequence). CDR3 sequence (DNA): TGTGCCAGCAGCTCAGCGGGGGGCGAGCAGTACTTC. Its protein is CASSSAGGEQYF. Filled out from reference TRBV7-9 and TRBJ2-7, the complete variable domain reads DTGVSQNPRHKITKRGQNVTFRCDPISEHNRLYWYRQTLGQGPEFLTYFQNEAQLEKSRLLSDRFSAERPKGSFSTLEIQRTEQGDSAMYLCASSSAGGEQYFGPGTRLTVT.

The chain combines TRBV2 with TRBJ1-5; tentatively, D is TRBD1 (6 bases). Looked up from germline, CDR1 is SNHLY and CDR2 is FYNNEI. The CDR3 extends over 14 amino acids. Deletions cut 3 bases from V and 7 bases from J, with 13 bases between. CDR3 amino acids: CASSEQGPRQPQHF. The CDR3, as DNA: TGTGCCAGCAGTGAGCAGGGGCCCAGACAGCCCCAGCATTTT.

The rearrangement links TRBV18 to TRBJ1-1, with D unclear. This CDR3 spans 18 amino acids. The germline gives CDR1 KGHSH, CDR2 LQKENI. Trimming cost V 0 bases and J 0 bases, with 17 bases left between them. The DNA of the CDR3 is TGTGCCAGCTCACCACCGAGGAGGGTGAGCCAAATGAACACTGAAGCTTTCTTT. This sequence encodes CASSPPRRVSQMNTEAFF.